This note documents a single T cell receptor (beta chain) sequence. The clone's antigen remains unknown. No much larger clone is present one base from it, and per-base qualities are unavailable. The germline V gene yields SGHVS for CDR1 and FQNEAQ for CDR2. A distance of 13 bases separates the germline ends of V and J, which lose 7 bases and 4 bases respectively. The CDR3, from cysteine to phenylalanine, totals 13 residues. The only DNA kept is the CDR3, 39 bases in frame from the first base. The data stem from a study of blood T cell repertoires in COVID-19 (dated by TCRdb to 2019 to 2021). In the study overall: Samples from collaborators originated in the United States, Italy and Spain and spanned both the acute and convalescent phases of COVID-19. The material from the prospective study consisted of cDNA or gDNA derived from T cells, B-cell-depleted T cells, or PBMCs. Deeply sampled blood TCRbeta repertoires from subjects exposed to, actively infected with, or recovered from COVID-19 were included in the dataset. A freely available public database, intended as a resource for researchers studying the immune response to SARS-CoV-2, is where the repertoires were released. The samples were drawn from two sources: the first 160 participants of the ongoing ImmuneRACE study, and 1,200 or so subjects contributed by 6 global collaborators. Nearly every sample came with metadata listing a de-identified subject ID, COVID-19 status, age in years and sex. Where available, HLA class I and class II types were taken from metadata supplied by the sample provider and were not determined by assay-based typing. Points the paper makes about the study in general: Clinical and demographic metadata were provided uncurated, with the amount varying by source and participant.

In the prospective study, participants were 18 to 89 years old, resided in 20 to 30 geographic areas of the United States, and were enrolled through a virtual design. To assign participants to cohorts, the prospective study relied on clinical history that participants themselves reported in a screening survey and a study questionnaire. ImmuneRACE Cohort 3 recovered participants were defined by two consecutive negative NP/OP PCR tests, healthcare professional clearance, or symptom resolution. Each participant in the prospective study had whole blood, serum and a nasopharyngeal or oropharyngeal swab collected by mobile phlebotomists. Additional blood draws and questionnaires over an approximately 2-month period could optionally be provided by prospective study participants. Before DNA extraction, blood samples from the prospective study were shipped at room temperature or frozen. The immunoSEQ Assay, a bias-controlled multiplex PCR, was used to amplify TCRbeta CDR3 regions from genomic DNA. On the study's bioinformatics: Within the assay, amplification of reference gene primers was used to estimate how many nucleated cells each sample contained. To quantify the absolute abundance of each unique TCRbeta CDR3 rearrangement, sequence reads were collapsed and filtered. Productive Simpson clonality was computed per sample as the square root of Simpson's diversity index over productive rearrangements. TCRdb stores this immuneACCESS table with in-frame sequences only. Part of the clones is absent; in the studies checked, under half of the shortfall reflects unresolved V genes, and no reason is known for the rest. V, J and clone size were drawn from that table, and D and trimming were deduced from the DNA. The sample contains over 250,000 clones, roughly 86% of them found a single time. The top ten clonotypes cover more than 8.5% of the sample.

Recombination joined TRBV7-8 with TRBJ1-2, with a tentative D gene TRBD1 over 5 matching bases. This receptor was identified in a woman between 18 and 30 years old who had recovered from COVID-19. Sequencing input: PBMCs or T cells enriched from blood (not recorded which). The DNA sequence follows: TGTGCCAGCACCCCCGCAGGGTCCTATGGCTACACCTTC. The encoded protein is CASTPAGSYGYTF.